The 27 T cell receptor beta chains presented below share a single source sample, sequenced in a study of cytomegalovirus exposure and HLA in healthy donors. Primers for the PCR totalled 60 Vbeta and 13 Jbeta. Profiled with immunoSEQ multiplex PCR; TCRdb holds only in-frame clones, not every one. The sample lists some 70,000 clones; about four fifths were seen once. Sequenced material: PBMCs. The receptor source for this set is a young man in good health and CMV-seropositive.

The rearrangement joins TRBV5-1 to TRBJ2-1, with 10 bases fitting TRBD1. Germline CDR1 reads SGHRS; CDR2 reads YFSETQ. The CDR3 runs to 15 residues. V lost 5 bases to trimming and J lost 5 bases; unmatched junction nucleotides: 7. This CDR3 reads CASSGGTGEHNEQFF. CDR3 coding DNA: TGCGCCAGCAGTGGGGGGACAGGGGAACACAATGAGCAGTTCTTC.

This chain connects TRBV4-1 to TRBJ1-5; tentative D call: TRBD1 (6 bases). Trimming pared 4 bases from V and 3 bases from J, leaving 13 bases between. Germline V gene sequence: CDR1 MGHRA, CDR2 YSYEKL. The CDR3 loop spans 15 amino acids. The CDR3 protein is CASSPTGSVNQPQHF. CDR3 DNA sequence: TGCGCCAGCAGCCCCACAGGGTCCGTCAATCAGCCCCAGCATTTT.

This clone was counted a few times. The chain carries TRBV7-6 and TRBJ1-1; no clear D gene. Germline CDR1 and CDR2: SGHVS and FNYEAQ. V lost 5 bases, J lost 1 base, and 14 bases lay in between. The CDR3 loop spans 15 amino acids. The CDR3 is CASSPPPGTNTEAFF. The CDR3 DNA sequence: TGTGCCAGCAGCCCTCCCCCGGGAACGAACACTGAAGCTTTCTTT.

J is TRBJ1-5 and V is TRBV6-5; 7 nucleotides match TRBD1. From germline, CDR1 is MNHEY and CDR2 SVGAGI. V dropped 2 bases and J dropped 6; count of bases not matched to a gene: 7. The CDR3 contains 15 residues. The chain's CDR3 is CASSYGKGAGQPQHF. The DNA of the CDR3 is TGTGCCAGCAGTTACGGCAAGGGGGCGGGTCAGCCCCAGCATTTT.

This chain links TRBV29-1 with TRBJ2-3, with TRBD1 matching over 7 bases. Germline CDR1 reads SQVTM; CDR2 reads ANQGSEA. J was trimmed by 4 bases and V by 0 bases; bases with no gene match: 7. The CDR3 spans 15 residues. The CDR3 region has the DNA TGCAGCGTTGAAGATCTGACAGGGCGCGCAGATACGCAGTATTTT. It specifies CSVEDLTGRADTQYF.

This clone was picked up one time. The rearrangement uses TRBV6-5 and TRBJ2-1; TRBD2 matches at 10 bases. The CDR3 sequence is 14 residues long. V shed 8 bases, J shed 3 bases, and the junction held 4 bases outside the gene matches. Germline loops: CDR1 MNHEY, CDR2 SVGAGI. CDR3 nucleotides: TGTGCCAGCCGATTAGCGGGGGGCTACAATGAGCAGTTCTTC. Translating gives CASRLAGGYNEQFF.

The chain has TRBV30 and TRBJ2-5; D is perhaps TRBD1 (5 bases). Trimming took 0 bases from V and 4 from J, leaving 9 bases between them. The V gene's germline CDR1 is GTSNPN and CDR2 SVGIG (reference sequence). CDR3 length: 13 residues. Here the CDR3 DNA reads TGTGCCTGGAGTGTGGACGACAGAGAGACCCAGTACTTC. Protein sequence: CAWSVDDRETQYF. Together with reference TRBV30 and TRBJ2-5, the CDR3 gives the full variable domain: SQTIHQWPATLVQPVGSPLSLECTVEGTSNPNLYWYRQAAGRGLQLLFYSVGIGQISSEVPQNLSASRPQDRQFILSSKKLLLSDSGFYLCAWSVDDRETQYFGPGTRLLVL.

This clone was detected only a few times. The chain is built from TRBV21-1 and TRBJ2-1; the D call in the table, TRBD2, was not verified against the DNA. TRBV21-1 counts as a pseudogene. This CDR3 spans 20 amino acids. CDR3: CASSKATTSWRYSSYNEQFF. CDR3 nucleotide sequence: TGTGCCAGCAGCAAAGCGACGACTAGCTGGCGGTATAGCTCCTACAATGAGCAGTTCTTC.

This clone was observed a handful of times. The chain links TRBV21-1 to TRBJ2-3; TRBD2, the D gene given by the table, was not confirmed from the DNA. TRBV21-1 is a known pseudogene. This CDR3 is built from 15 residues. CDR3 sequence (DNA): TGTGCCAGCAGCAAAACCCCCCTCGAGTCAGATACGCAGTATTTT. This sequence encodes CASSKTPLESDTQYF.

CDR3 sequence (DNA): TGTGCCAGCAGCAAAAATACAGGGGCCCACGAGCAGTACTTC. Its translation: CASSKNTGAHEQYF. The chain employs TRBV7-3 and TRBJ2-7, with 7 bases lining up with TRBD1. The CDR3 consists of 14 residues. The germline V gene encodes CDR1 SGHTA and CDR2 FQGTGA. V was pared by 5 bases and J by 5 bases, with 9 bases of the junction left unmatched. Together with reference TRBV7-3 and TRBJ2-7, the CDR3 gives the full variable domain: GAGVSQTPSNKVTEKGKYVELRCDPISGHTALYWYRQSLGQGPEFLIYFQGTGAADDSGLPNDRFFAVRPEGSVSTLKIQRTERGDSAVYLCASSKNTGAHEQYFGPGTRLTVT.

This clone was recorded a few times. The chain is built from TRBV5-4 and TRBJ2-7, with 10 bases lining up with TRBD1. V was pared by 3 bases and J by 9 bases, with 6 bases of the junction left unmatched. The germline V gene has CDR1 SGHNT and CDR2 YYREEE (reference sequence). The CDR3 covers 13 residues. The CDR3 spells CASSSRDRGLQYF. In DNA form, the CDR3 reads TGTGCCAGCAGCTCCCGGGACAGGGGACTGCAGTACTTC. Looking up the rest from reference TRBV5-4 and TRBJ2-7 gives the full variable domain: ETGVTQSPTHLIKTRGQQVTLRCSSQSGHNTVSWYQQALGQGPQFIFQYYREEENGRGNFPPRFSGLQFPNYSSELNVNALELDDSALYLCASSSRDRGLQYFGPGTRLTVT.

The chain recombines TRBV28 with TRBJ1-5; 7 bases are a match to TRBD1. CDR1 MDHEN and CDR2 SYDVKM come from the germline V gene. The CDR3 is 13 amino acids. V gave up 4 bases and J gave up 5 bases; unmatched junction bases: 2. DNA for the CDR3: TGTGCCAGCAGTTCAACAGGGGATCAGCCCCAGCATTTT. This encodes CASSSTGDQPQHF. The whole variable domain, remainder taken from reference TRBV28 and TRBJ1-5, is DVKVTQSSRYLVKRTGEKVFLECVQDMDHENMFWYRQDPGLGLRLIYFSYDVKMKEKGDIPEGYSVSREKKERFSLILESASTNQTSMYLCASSSTGDQPQHFGDGTRLSIL.

V is TRBV5-6 and J is TRBJ1-1, with D possibly being TRBD1 (5 bases). V dropped 7 bases and J dropped 5 bases, with 21 bases sitting between them. There are 15 residues in the CDR3. The germline gives CDR1 SGHDT, CDR2 YYEEEE. CDR3 sequence: CASLTIQGYETEAFF. In nucleotides, the CDR3 is TGTGCCAGCCTTACTATTCAGGGCTATGAGACTGAAGCTTTCTTT.

With respect to this clone: The junction does not match germline at one end; this may be a read error. V usage is TRBV7-7 and J usage is TRBJ2-3; D may be TRBD1 (6 bases). CDR3 length equals 14 residues. The germline CDR1 and CDR2 sequences are SSHAT and FNYEAQ (reference sequence). CDR3: CASSPGVGTDTQYF. The CDR3 coding sequence is TGTGCTAGCAGTCCAGGGGTGGGTACCGATACGCAGTATTTT.

The chain combines TRBV28 with TRBJ2-5, with D possibly TRBD2 on 7 matching bases. V was cut by 7 bases and J by 4 bases, with 16 bases left in between. Germline V gives CDR1 MDHEN, CDR2 SYDVKM. The CDR3 is 14 amino acids. The CDR3 sequence: CASIQGGAGETQYF. Here the CDR3 DNA reads TGTGCCAGCATCCAAGGGGGGGCTGGAGAGACCCAGTACTTC. The complete variable domain, with remaining parts taken from reference TRBV28 and TRBJ2-5, reads DVKVTQSSRYLVKRTGEKVFLECVQDMDHENMFWYRQDPGLGLRLIYFSYDVKMKEKGDIPEGYSVSREKKERFSLILESASTNQTSMYLCASIQGGAGETQYFGPGTRLLVL.

The chain has TRBV5-1 and TRBJ2-1; weak D call: TRBD2 (6 bases). Germline V CDR1 and CDR2: SGHRS, YFSETQ. Trimming cost V 2 bases and J 7 bases, with 16 bases left between them. The CDR3 covers 15 residues. CDR3 amino acids: CASSFRGLPGNEQFF. The CDR3 DNA reads TGCGCCAGCAGCTTTCGGGGACTCCCAGGGAATGAGCAGTTCTTC.

The J gene is TRBJ1-1, the V gene TRBV29-1, with D tentatively TRBD1 (6 bases). This CDR3 is 14 amino acids long. The ends were cut back, 7 bases at V and 0 bases at J, with 15 bases in the middle. The germline gives CDR1 SQVTM, CDR2 ANQGSEA. CDR3 sequence reads: CSARWPGVNTEAFF. In nucleotides, the CDR3 is TGCAGCGCCAGGTGGCCAGGGGTGAACACTGAAGCTTTCTTT.

The sample holds a few counts of this clone. The chain links TRBV30 to TRBJ1-1; D call uncertain. The ends were cut back, 0 bases at V and 0 bases at J, with 8 bases in the middle. The germline V gene has CDR1 GTSNPN and CDR2 SVGIG (reference sequence). The CDR3 loop spans 14 amino acids. CDR3 coding DNA: TGTGCCTGGAGTGTGGCCAGATTGAACACTGAAGCTTTCTTT. Protein sequence: CAWSVARLNTEAFF.

The chain recombines TRBV27 with TRBJ1-2; TRBD1 matches at 7 bases. Germline trimming cut 6 bases from V and 4 bases from J; bases unmatched to any gene: 8. The CDR3 has 14 amino acids. Germline V lookup: CDR1 MNHEY, CDR2 SMNVEV (reference sequence). CDR3 DNA: TGTGCCAGCAGACCAGGGGGTCTCGGCTATGGCTACACCTTC. Encoded protein: CASRPGGLGYGYTF.

This chain links TRBV6-5 with TRBJ2-6, with D maybe TRBD1 (5 bases). The CDR3 extends over 15 amino acids. Germline CDR1 reads MNHEY; CDR2 reads SVGAGI. Trimming removed 5 bases at V and 0 bases at J, with 8 bases between. The CDR3 protein is CASSHRISGANVLTF. The CDR3 DNA reads TGTGCCAGCAGTCACAGGATCTCTGGGGCCAACGTCCTGACTTTC.

The gene calls are TRBV6-5 and TRBJ2-5; 10 bases fit TRBD1. Looked up from germline, CDR1 is MNHEY and CDR2 is SVGAGI. The CDR3 sequence is 15 residues long. Germline trimming cut 6 bases from V and 2 bases from J; bases unmatched to any gene: 6. CDR3 nucleotide sequence: TGTGCCAGCAGGCCGGGACAGGGGCAGCAAGAGACCCAGTACTTC. Encoded protein: CASRPGQGQQETQYF.

This clone occurred once. This rearrangement joins TRBV2 to TRBJ2-3; 10 bases align to TRBD2. Per the germline V gene, CDR1 is SNHLY and CDR2 is FYNNEI. The CDR3 length is 15 residues. J gave up 3 bases and V 4 bases, and 4 bases lay outside the gene matches. This CDR3 is CASSAASGSTDTQYF. CDR3 DNA sequence: TGTGCCAGCAGTGCGGCTAGCGGGAGTACAGATACGCAGTATTTT.

This chain links TRBV29-1 with TRBJ1-1, with a weak D call TRBD1 (5 bases). This CDR3 has 11 amino acids. CDR1 SQVTM and CDR2 ANQGSEA come from the germline V gene. V was shortened by 1 base and J by 7 bases, with 7 bases between the two germline ends. The CDR3 loop reads CSVEGGGEAFF. The CDR3 DNA reads TGCAGCGTTGAAGGGGGGGGTGAAGCTTTCTTT.

This chain joins TRBV29-1 and TRBJ2-5; D not resolved. The DNA end is a closer match to TRBJ2-7, so the J assignment may be wrong. Germline V gene sequence: CDR1 SQVTM, CDR2 ANQGSEA. This CDR3 is built from 13 residues. The CDR3 sequence is CSVEGLSSYEQYF. CDR3 sequence (DNA): TGCAGCGTTGAGGGCCTAAGCTCCTACGAGCAGTACTTC.

This chain uses TRBV30 with TRBJ2-3, with a tentative D call TRBD2 (7 bases). The V gene's germline CDR1 is GTSNPN and CDR2 SVGIG (reference sequence). V gave up 1 base and J gave up 3 bases, with 11 bases separating them. There are 14 residues in the CDR3. Written as DNA, the CDR3 is TGTGCCTGGAGTGAGGGGGGAGGGACAGATACGCAGTATTTT. Translating it yields CAWSEGGGTDTQYF.

The V and J genes are TRBV4-1 and TRBJ2-7, with 7 bases that match TRBD1. V gave up 5 bases and J gave up 3 bases; unmatched junction bases: 10. Germline CDR1 is MGHRA and CDR2 is YSYEKL. The CDR3 consists of 15 residues. CDR3 sequence reads: CASSFRDRPFYEQYF. CDR3 bases: TGCGCCAGCAGCTTCCGGGACAGACCCTTCTACGAGCAGTACTTC.

Here the CDR3 reads CASSKGRQETQYF. The DNA of the CDR3 is TGTGCCAGCAGCAAGGGGCGCCAAGAGACCCAGTACTTC. The chain is built from TRBV7-6 and TRBJ2-5; possibly TRBD1 for D (5 bases). V lost 5 bases to trimming and J lost 1 base, with 8 bases between them. This CDR3 has 13 residues. Germline lookup yields CDR1 SGHVS and CDR2 FNYEAQ.